A selection of T cell receptor beta chains follows, all from one sample in a study of identical twins. TCRdb passed the 5' RACE reads through MiXCR, listing each CDR3 protein once. The repertoire holds around 530,000 distinct CDR3 sequences, with approximately 16% as singletons. The data were also submitted as part of a second study, on yellow fever vaccine responses in identical twins.

Sequenced material: CD4+ T cells sorted from blood. These receptors all stem from a woman between 18 and 29 years old in good health. Both conserved end residues are trimmed from each CDR3. The order of the fields is J gene, V gene, CDR3 protein.

TRBJ2-2 | TRBV5-1 | ASSLDARTGELF
TRBJ2-2 | TRBV11-2 | ASSLSRTGELF
TRBJ2-1 | TRBV7-8 | ASSQRLAGEQF
TRBJ1-4 | TRBV29-1 | SVSLQGREKLF
TRBJ1-1 | TRBV20-1 | SARDVAAF
TRBJ1-2 | TRBV29-1 | SVATGGANGYT
TRBJ2-5 | TRBV9 | ASSATGFETQY
TRBJ2-1 | TRBV12-5 | ASGLVGVNNEQF
TRBJ2-1 | TRBV7-2 | ASSLSGDRFNEQF
TRBJ2-5 | TRBV7-2 | ASRRAGGGETQY
TRBJ2-5 | TRBV5-1 | ASSWRGQGVQETQY
TRBJ2-3 | TRBV28 | ASSSPLAGAGYSTDTQY
TRBJ2-1 | TRBV28 | ASSTGGFSYNEQF
TRBJ1-2 | TRBV5-1 | ASSPWSGGYT
TRBJ2-1 | TRBV21-1 | ASTSDGIPQGNEQF
TRBJ2-1 | TRBV27 | ASSPPRTGTGRIGLYNEQF
TRBJ2-5 | TRBV5-1 | ASSYRAGQETQY
TRBJ2-4 | TRBV2 | ASSQQGTKNIQY
TRBJ1-1 | TRBV5-1 | ASSLSGATEAF
TRBJ1-5 | TRBV6-1 | ASSEVGGGNQPQH
TRBJ1-1 | TRBV5-1 | ASSLTGRNTEAF
TRBJ2-2 | TRBV4-1 | ASSRGGTLTGELF
TRBJ1-1 | TRBV7-9 | ASSFSDTEAF
TRBJ2-2 | TRBV20-1 | SARDRRGGTGELF
TRBJ2-3 | TRBV15 | ATREGSIMADTQY
TRBJ2-1 | TRBV3-1 | ASSQDALFSYNEQF
TRBJ2-1 | TRBV5-1 | ASSLAFGRGSNEQF
TRBJ2-1 | TRBV10-3 | AISRTSGTNEQF
TRBJ2-5 | TRBV6-5 | ASSSISGTTQETQY
TRBJ1-4 | TRBV5-1 | ASSLSDRENEKLF
TRBJ2-7 | TRBV20-1 | SARQGRYEQY
TRBJ2-3 | TRBV5-1 | ASSSTGQAADTQY
TRBJ2-7 | TRBV29-1 | SVGQGSEQY
TRBJ1-2 | TRBV12-3/TRBV12-4 | ASSPPGRGYT
TRBJ2-1 | TRBV5-1 | ASSPEATGMRQF
TRBJ1-6 | TRBV13 | ASSSRRNSPLH
TRBJ1-1 | TRBV13 | ASSGRDRGPEAF
TRBJ2-5 | TRBV10-3 | AISTGTGVETQY
TRBJ2-1 | TRBV10-3 | AISEPGGSYNEQF
TRBJ2-5 | TRBV12-3/TRBV12-4 | ASSLYRFGSQETQY
TRBJ2-1 | TRBV5-1 | ASSLGLSDLF
TRBJ1-3 | TRBV9 | ASSVAEVSGNTIY
TRBJ1-2 | TRBV6-1 | ASSGAYGYT
TRBJ2-7 | TRBV4-1 | ASSQEWARVSLDEQY
TRBJ2-3 | TRBV7-8 | ASSLGGGWDTQY
TRBJ1-3 | TRBV12-3/TRBV12-4 | ASSPELGHSGNTIY
TRBJ2-7 | TRBV18 | ASSPFSGGSASYEQY
TRBJ2-1 | TRBV20-1 | SADTSGRTYNEQF
TRBJ2-7 | TRBV5-1 | ASSLVVGSSGSSYEQY
TRBJ1-1 | TRBV10-3 | AISGSASEAF
TRBJ2-2 | TRBV12-3/TRBV12-4 | ASKRPGGWNTGELF
TRBJ2-3 | TRBV2 | ASSWGALGTDTQY
TRBJ2-7 | TRBV28 | ASKPPHGQPYEQY
TRBJ2-7 | TRBV2 | ASSERLAGEHSYEQY
TRBJ2-5 | TRBV20-1 | SALGGLQETQY
TRBJ2-2 | TRBV20-1 | SAGGQGEVGELF
TRBJ1-5 | TRBV2 | ASSEARVGNQPQH
TRBJ2-2 | TRBV11-2 | ASSRQGLNTGELF